This TCR beta chain is from a study of PD-L1 blockade in urothelial cancer. Here immunoSEQ multiplex PCR was the method, and the copy in TCRdb shows in-frame clones only, minus some. The sample records 25,000 to 30,000 clones, around nine tenths being singletons. V was cut by 0 bases and J by 1 base, with 7 bases left in between. Germline V gene sequence: CDR1 LGHNA, CDR2 YSLEER. CDR3 size: 15 residues. As to this clone: What it binds is not known.

Broader study findings: Survival was better when pretreatment blood TCR clonality fell below the median.

The sample here was PBMCs, taken around atezolizumab (anti-PD-L1) treatment. The rearrangement joins TRBV4-3 to TRBJ2-1; no clear D. The source is a man in his fifties or sixties with urothelial cancer. The CDR3 sequence is CASSQEGESYNEQFF. The CDR3 DNA reads TGCGCCAGCAGCCAAGAAGGAGAATCCTACAATGAGCAGTTCTTC.